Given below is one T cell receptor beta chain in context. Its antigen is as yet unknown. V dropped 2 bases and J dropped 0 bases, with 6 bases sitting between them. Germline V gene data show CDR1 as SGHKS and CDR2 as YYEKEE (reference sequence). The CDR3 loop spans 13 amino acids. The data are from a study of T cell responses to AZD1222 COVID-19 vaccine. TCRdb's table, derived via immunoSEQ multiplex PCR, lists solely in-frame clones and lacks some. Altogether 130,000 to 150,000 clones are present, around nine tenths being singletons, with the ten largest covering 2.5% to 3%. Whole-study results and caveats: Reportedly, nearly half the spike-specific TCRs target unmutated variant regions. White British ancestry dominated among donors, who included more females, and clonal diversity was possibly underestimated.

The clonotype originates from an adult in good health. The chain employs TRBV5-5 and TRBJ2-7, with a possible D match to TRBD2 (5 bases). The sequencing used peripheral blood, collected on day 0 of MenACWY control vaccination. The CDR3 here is CASSFGVSYEQYF. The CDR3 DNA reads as TGTGCCAGCAGCTTCGGGGTCTCCTACGAGCAGTACTTC.